The entry below gives a single TCR beta chain sequence along with its context. The record originates from a study of blood T cells in healthy people across ages. The CDR3 is 13 amino acids. After removal of 6 bases from V and 6 bases from J, the junction contained 7 bases not matched to a gene. Germline CDR1 and CDR2: MDHEN and SYDVKM. A second about 7 to 11 cycle PCR used barcoded and J-beta primers. One entry per CDR3 protein, called by TCRdb with MiXCR from the 5' RACE reads. The profile shows fewer than 2,000,000 distinct CDR3 sequences, about two fifths of them singletons. Source material: blood. The source is a human donor in good health. The chain couples TRBV28 to TRBJ1-1, with 7 positions matching TRBD1. The CDR3 here is CASSLGQRAEAFF. As DNA, the CDR3 is TGTGCCAGCAGCTTGGGACAGAGGGCTGAAGCTTTCTTT.